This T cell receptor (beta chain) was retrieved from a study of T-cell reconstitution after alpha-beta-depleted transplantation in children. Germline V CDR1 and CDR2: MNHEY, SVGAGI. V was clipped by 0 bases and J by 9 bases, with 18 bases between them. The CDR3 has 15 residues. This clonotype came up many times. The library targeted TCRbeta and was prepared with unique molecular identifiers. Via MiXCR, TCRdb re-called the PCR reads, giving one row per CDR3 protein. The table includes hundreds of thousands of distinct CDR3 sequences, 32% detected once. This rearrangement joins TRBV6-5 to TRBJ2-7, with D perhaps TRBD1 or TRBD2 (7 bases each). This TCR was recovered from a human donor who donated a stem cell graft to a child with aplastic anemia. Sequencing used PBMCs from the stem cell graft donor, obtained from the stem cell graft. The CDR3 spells CASSYSPQQGGRQYF. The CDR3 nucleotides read TGTGCCAGCAGTTACTCGCCCCAGCAGGGGGGGCGGCAGTACTTC.